A selection of T cell receptor beta chains follows, all from one sample in a study of T-cell memory formation after mild COVID-19. MiXCR was run by TCRdb on the 5' RACE reads, yielding one entry per CDR3 protein. The table includes 350,000 to 450,000 distinct CDR3 sequences, around 18% detected once. The sample taken for sequencing was PBMCs or a T cell subset sorted from them (not recorded which). Receptors originate from an adult woman who had mild COVID-19 (a few samples of this study predate the infection). Cell type and time point are not known. The CDR3 runs from the conserved cysteine through the conserved F or W. A D gene is named only where the DNA matches it firmly.

J | D | V | CDR3
TRBJ1-1 | NA | TRBV12-3/TRBV12-4 | CASRDGGAGPEAFF
TRBJ2-5 | TRBD2 | TRBV20-1 | CSARDRLAGGDQYF
TRBJ1-3 | NA | TRBV7-2 | CASSLVAGNSGNTIYF
TRBJ1-2 | TRBD1 | TRBV6-5 | CASRPTGSSYGYTF
TRBJ1-6 | NA | TRBV2 | CASSAGRGSPLHF
TRBJ1-1 | NA | TRBV4-1 | CASSHLRTDEAFF
TRBJ1-5 | TRBD1 | TRBV7-9 | CASSSEGTANQPQHF
TRBJ1-1 | NA | TRBV7-6 | CASSLVGDEAFF
TRBJ2-1 | TRBD2 | TRBV27 | CASSLFGSGRNNEQFF
TRBJ2-3 | NA | TRBV5-1 | CASSIQGESTDTQYF
TRBJ2-3 | TRBD2 | TRBV9 | CASSVTPVPGGDTQYF
TRBJ1-3 | NA | TRBV7-9 | CASSSSKESGNTIYF
TRBJ2-2 | TRBD2 | TRBV6-6 | CASSYSNVASGRDGELFF
TRBJ2-1 | TRBD2 | TRBV12-3/TRBV12-4 | CASSFRGGSSEQFF
TRBJ2-1 | NA | TRBV15 | CATNRRLSSYNEQFF
TRBJ2-7 | NA | TRBV7-9 | CASSPTAAGSYEQYF
TRBJ2-7 | NA | TRBV7-2 | CASSLGVRTPPYEQYF
TRBJ2-7 | TRBD1 | TRBV18 | CASSPRDRKIYEQYF
TRBJ1-1 | TRBD1 | TRBV29-1 | CSVERDRMNTEAFF
TRBJ2-1 | NA | TRBV7-9 | CASSALQYSYNEQFF
TRBJ2-7 | NA | TRBV24-1 | CATSDGGFVYEQYF
TRBJ2-3 | NA | TRBV12-3/TRBV12-4 | CASSFRTHSPSSTDTQYF
TRBJ2-1 | NA | TRBV12-3/TRBV12-4 | CASRGGYNEQFF
TRBJ2-7 | NA | TRBV4-1 | CASSQDGLPYEQYF
TRBJ2-3 | NA | TRBV12-3/TRBV12-4 | CASSAGQVTQYF
TRBJ1-1 | TRBD1 | TRBV27 | CASSLGTGKGTEAFF
TRBJ2-3 | NA | TRBV7-2 | CASSFHSDLSTDTQYF
TRBJ2-1 | TRBD2 | TRBV29-1 | CSVEGGVSSGRYNEQFF
TRBJ1-1 | TRBD1 | TRBV20-1 | CSATYRGYGTEAFF
TRBJ2-7 | TRBD1 | TRBV9 | CASSVGGAGGTYEQYF
TRBJ2-7 | TRBD2 | TRBV20-1 | CSARGPGLARAYEQYF
TRBJ1-2 | NA | TRBV4-2 | CASSTTEAYGYTF
TRBJ2-1 | NA | TRBV5-1 | CASSLPSGNEQFF
TRBJ1-4 | NA | TRBV6-6 | CASRRASGAGTNEKLFF
TRBJ2-7 | NA | TRBV5-4 | CASSLGSKEPYEQYF
TRBJ2-7 | NA | TRBV24-1 | CATSDFNNYEQYF
TRBJ2-1 | TRBD2 | TRBV12-3/TRBV12-4 | CASSFGRGGDNEQFF
TRBJ2-1 | NA | TRBV7-2 | CASSSQADYYNEQFF
TRBJ2-2 | TRBD2 | TRBV7-9 | CASSSWTSGTHGELFF
TRBJ2-2 | NA | TRBV4-3 | CASSPFTGPANTGELFF
TRBJ2-2 | NA | TRBV18 | CASSPPAGNTGELFF
TRBJ2-7 | TRBD1 | TRBV18 | CASSRDRGYYEQYF
TRBJ1-1 | NA | TRBV5-6 | CASSLERVGTEAFF
TRBJ2-7 | TRBD1 | TRBV5-1 | CASSLARTGRSSYEQYF
TRBJ1-1 | NA | TRBV25-1 | CASTGDTEAFF
TRBJ2-7 | TRBD2 | TRBV9 | CASSPWNDGGGYEQYF
TRBJ2-1 | TRBD2 | TRBV12-3/TRBV12-4 | CASIRLAGGLLNIEQFF
TRBJ2-5 | NA | TRBV24-1 | CATSDQYGLTQYF
TRBJ1-1 | NA | TRBV10-3 | CAIRPMGNTEAFF
TRBJ2-5 | TRBD2 | TRBV27 | CASSVSGEGETQYF
TRBJ2-7 | NA | TRBV5-1 | CASSLSQYEQYF
TRBJ2-1 | NA | TRBV5-1 | CASRDVRYNEQFF
TRBJ2-1 | NA | TRBV7-9 | CASSLELGRGVEQFF
TRBJ1-1 | TRBD1 | TRBV7-9 | CASSITGQGTEAFF
TRBJ2-1 | NA | TRBV7-9 | CASSHRSANYYNEQFF
TRBJ2-6 | NA | TRBV12-3/TRBV12-4 | CASRPSGSGANVLTF